This TCR beta chain comes out of a study of blood T cells in healthy people across ages (dated by TCRdb to 2013 to 2016). With regard to the full study: In model experiments, roughly one uniquely barcoded TCR beta cDNA molecule per two T cells was captured by template switching. To track age-related changes in TCR beta repertoire diversity, the study relied on deep sequencing normalized with unique cDNA molecular identifiers. Four age groups were formed from the donors: young (average approximately 17 years), middle-aged (approximately 42), aged (approximately 60) and long-lived (around 80). To avoid experimental bias, donors of different ages were spread randomly across the sequencing lanes. For two donors (one aged 18 to 29 and one aged 80 or older), the study analyzed two additional independent replicas of 1 million unique cDNA reads from the same blood draw.

General study outcomes and caveats: Compared with the aged group, more naive CD4+ T cells, fewer expanded clones and increased TCR diversity were shown by the long-lived group, suggesting age selection. Because the CMV infection status of the donors was unknown, age-related changes in expanded clonotypes may potentially have been confounded. Estimates of total diversity from one million sequenced T cells were regarded as lower bounds and underestimates. Observed TCR beta diversity per million T cells fell roughly linearly with age, and a significant reduction was already apparent by age approximately 40. Observed TCR beta diversity correlated strongly with the percentage of naive T cells measured by flow cytometry. Since profiling was done on bulk unsorted PBMCs, naive and antigen-experienced compartments could not be conclusively compared.

The donors were some 39 Caucasian individuals from Russia, aged roughly 6 to 100 years, who were systemically healthy. Each donor gave 8 to 10 milliliters of peripheral blood, collected into EDTA-treated Vacutainer tubes. Ficoll-Paque density-gradient centrifugation was used to isolate PBMCs, with at least 6.5 million per sample. Trizol reagent was used to extract total RNA from PBMCs, with at least 6 micrograms per sample. Naive CD45RAhigh/CD27high T cell percentages were measured by flow cytometry on a PBMC aliquot from every donor. Libraries came from 5' RACE. The sequencer listed for this sample is Illumina HiSeq 2500. The second PCR ran for roughly 7 to 11 cycles and used a J-beta primer mix along with a sample-barcoded 5' primer. A template-switch 5' adaptor carrying 12 random nucleotides introduced a unique molecular identifier onto each TCR beta cDNA molecule. At least 2.5 million CDR3-containing paired-end reads were obtained from each sample. First-strand cDNA was synthesized from all RNA with the Mint cDNA synthesis kit, primed by a TRBC-specific oligonucleotide. All cDNA was treated with uracil-DNA glycosylase and then went through a first 18-cycle PCR with the universal primers M1SS and BC2_uni_R. Concerning the study's data processing: Normalization of each sample was performed by random selection of 1 million high-quality reads, each carrying a distinct molecular identifier. Instead of being binned into consensus sequences, reads that shared molecular identifiers were thrown out. CDR3 identification, clonotype clustering and error correction used MiTCR with a Q25 quality threshold and the strictest error-elimination algorithm. A nonparametric unseen species model with Euler transformation was used to estimate a lower bound on total TCR beta diversity. TCRdb redid the processing of the public reads, applying fastp at Q25 and MiXCR, and retained in-frame beta chains. All rows with the same CDR3 protein become a single entry with the most common DNA and genes. The V and J calls and clone size are TCRdb's, not the authors'. The sample profile shows 780,000 or so distinct CDR3 sequences; roughly three fifths of them were found once. The top ten clonotypes cover roughly 24% of the sample.

In the case of this clonotype: Which antigen it targets is not known. Per-base quality was not reported, and no clone a single base away is much larger than it.

Relative to germline, V is 3 bases shorter and J is 5 bases shorter, with 16 bases between their ends. The germline V gene sets CDR1 to KGHSH and CDR2 to LQKENI. The cysteine opens and the phenylalanine closes a CDR3 of 15 amino acids. Only CDR3 DNA is held: 45 bases, read in frame from base 1. Source material: blood. The chain links TRBV18 with TRBJ1-2, with TRBD1 perhaps the D gene, on 6 matching bases. This receptor was taken from a man aged 35-49 years in good health. The bases read TGTGCCAGCTCACCCAAGACAGGTAGTCAGTATGGCTACACCTTC. This codes for CASSPKTGSQYGYTF.